This TCR beta chain was identified in a study of OX40 agonist ivuxolimab in advanced cancers. Whole-study findings and limits: In CD8+ T cells, expanded clones were on average more numerous than in CD4+. Blood T cells, both CD4+ and CD8+, expanded clonally by week 6 at 0.1 to 3.0 mg/kg. At 0.1-3.0 mg/kg, partial responders had clonal expansion among the lowest observed.

The table came from immunoSEQ multiplex PCR; TCRdb's copy has only in-frame clones and leaves some out. The sample lists about 100,000 clones, around 90% seen once, with 0.5% to 0.65% in the top ten. Blood draws occurred at baseline, cycle 4 day 1, and cycle 7 day 1. Germline values: CDR1 MNHEY, CDR2 SVGAGI. This CDR3 region has 14 residues. Trimming took 0 bases from V and 8 from J, leaving 13 bases between them. With regard to this clone: No antigen is known for it.

The source is an adult with an advanced solid tumor such as melanoma, head and neck, liver or kidney cancer. The V call is TRBV6-5, the J call TRBJ1-2, with TRBD1 as a possible D gene (5 bases). Sample: CD4+ or CD8+ T cells sorted from blood, taken in a trial of the OX40 agonist ivuxolimab. This CDR3 reads CASSYSKGLGGYTF. The DNA of the CDR3 is TGTGCCAGCAGTTACTCGAAGGGGCTCGGGGGCTACACCTTC.